The rows below give T cell receptor beta chains drawn from one sample of a study of OX40 agonist ivuxolimab in advanced cancers. Only in-frame clones appear in the TCRdb table, and some are missing; sequencing was by immunoSEQ multiplex PCR. The sample has about 53,000 clones, roughly 84% seen once. Specimen: CD4+ or CD8+ T cells sorted from blood, collected in a trial of the OX40 agonist ivuxolimab. Receptors originate from an adult with an advanced solid tumor such as melanoma, head and neck, liver or kidney cancer. CDR3s include the opening cysteine and the closing phenylalanine or tryptophan. Fields, in order: D gene, J gene, V gene, clone size, CDR3 protein, CDR3 DNA. The D gene is left open where the match is weak. Not all rows give a size; the values are once, few, many and, for expanded clones, a class.

d_gene: TRBD1
j_gene: TRBJ1-1
v_gene: TRBV19
abundance: -
CDR3aa: CASSPGQGVTEAFF
CDR3nt: TGTGCCAGTAGTCCGGGACAGGGCGTCACTGAAGCTTTCTTT

d_gene: TRBD2
j_gene: TRBJ2-1
v_gene: TRBV10-1
abundance: -
CDR3aa: CASSESMVAGGISYNEQFF
CDR3nt: TGCGCCAGCAGTGAGTCCATGGTAGCGGGAGGGATCTCCTACAATGAGCAGTTCTTC

d_gene: -
j_gene: TRBJ2-2
v_gene: TRBV5-1
abundance: -
CDR3aa: CASSLVVTGRVPGELFF
CDR3nt: TGCGCCAGCAGCTTGGTAGTAACCGGCCGGGTGCCCGGGGAGCTGTTTTTT

d_gene: -
j_gene: TRBJ1-1
v_gene: TRBV7-9
abundance: -
CDR3aa: CASSPHGADRTFF
CDR3nt: TGTGCCAGCAGCCCGCACGGGGCAGACCGAACTTTCTTT

d_gene: -
j_gene: TRBJ2-5
v_gene: TRBV27
abundance: -
CDR3aa: CASSSLYQETQYF
CDR3nt: TGTGCCAGCAGTTCCCTGTACCAAGAGACCCAGTACTTC

d_gene: TRBD1
j_gene: TRBJ2-1
v_gene: TRBV28
abundance: -
CDR3aa: CASSPPGTGADEQFF
CDR3nt: TGTGCCAGCAGTCCCCCCGGGACAGGGGCCGATGAGCAGTTCTTC

d_gene: -
j_gene: TRBJ2-2
v_gene: TRBV15
abundance: -
CDR3aa: CATSRDRVAGELFF
CDR3nt: TGTGCCACCAGCAGAGACAGGGTGGCCGGGGAGCTGTTTTTT

d_gene: TRBD1
j_gene: TRBJ2-5
v_gene: TRBV6-1
abundance: few
CDR3aa: CATSDRVQETQYF
CDR3nt: TGTGCCACCTCTGACAGGGTTCAAGAGACCCAGTACTTC

d_gene: -
j_gene: TRBJ2-7
v_gene: TRBV10-1
abundance: -
CDR3aa: CASSPIQGSYEQYF
CDR3nt: TGCGCCAGCAGCCCTATACAGGGATCCTACGAGCAGTACTTC

d_gene: TRBD2
j_gene: TRBJ2-1
v_gene: TRBV6-6
abundance: -
CDR3aa: CATKLAGGYNEQFF
CDR3nt: TGTGCCACCAAACTAGCGGGAGGGTACAATGAGCAGTTCTTC

d_gene: -
j_gene: TRBJ1-1
v_gene: TRBV5-1
abundance: -
CDR3aa: CASSLDGVGTEAFF
CDR3nt: TGCGCCAGCAGCTTGGATGGGGTTGGCACTGAAGCTTTCTTT

d_gene: TRBD2
j_gene: TRBJ2-1
v_gene: TRBV18
abundance: -
CDR3aa: CASSPPGREAVNEQFF
CDR3nt: TGTGCCAGCTCACCACCGGGGCGGGAGGCGGTGAATGAGCAGTTCTTC

d_gene: -
j_gene: TRBJ2-7
v_gene: TRBV6-5
abundance: -
CDR3aa: CASRPGGARDEQYF
CDR3nt: TGTGCCAGCAGACCGGGGGGCGCTCGTGACGAGCAGTACTTC

d_gene: -
j_gene: TRBJ2-7
v_gene: TRBV5-6
abundance: once
CDR3aa: CASSFRAPGPVGEQYF
CDR3nt: TGTGCCAGCAGCTTTCGGGCTCCCGGGCCCGTCGGCGAGCAGTACTTC

d_gene: TRBD2
j_gene: TRBJ2-7
v_gene: TRBV19
abundance: -
CDR3aa: CASSMASGETYEQYF
CDR3nt: TGTGCCAGTAGTATGGCTAGCGGGGAGACGTACGAGCAGTACTTC

d_gene: -
j_gene: TRBJ1-1
v_gene: TRBV4-3
abundance: medium-sized
CDR3aa: CASSQQGMNTEAFF
CDR3nt: TGCGCCAGCAGCCAACAGGGAATGAACACTGAAGCTTTCTTT

d_gene: -
j_gene: TRBJ1-1
v_gene: TRBV6-6
abundance: -
CDR3aa: CASSHGTEAFF
CDR3nt: TGTGCCAGCAGCCACGGCACTGAAGCTTTCTTT

d_gene: -
j_gene: TRBJ1-4
v_gene: TRBV29-1
abundance: -
CDR3aa: CSVGHNGEKLFF
CDR3nt: TGCAGCGTGGGCCATAATGGTGAAAAACTGTTTTTT

d_gene: -
j_gene: TRBJ1-4
v_gene: TRBV5-1
abundance: -
CDR3aa: CASSLGPTNEKLFF
CDR3nt: TGCGCCAGCAGCTTGGGGCCAACTAATGAAAAACTGTTTTTT

d_gene: -
j_gene: TRBJ2-5
v_gene: TRBV29-1
abundance: -
CDR3aa: CSVGGFGETQYF
CDR3nt: TGCAGCGTTGGTGGTTTTGGGGAGACCCAGTACTTC

d_gene: -
j_gene: TRBJ2-2
v_gene: TRBV5-4
abundance: -
CDR3aa: CASTFGPLTKTGELFF
CDR3nt: TGTGCCAGCACCTTCGGACCTTTGACCAAGACCGGGGAGCTGTTTTTT

d_gene: -
j_gene: TRBJ2-7
v_gene: TRBV29-1
abundance: -
CDR3aa: CSVEWQGMSEQYF
CDR3nt: TGCAGCGTTGAATGGCAGGGGATGAGCGAGCAGTACTTC

d_gene: TRBD2
j_gene: TRBJ2-3
v_gene: TRBV5-4
abundance: -
CDR3aa: CASSLGGTSVTDTQYF
CDR3nt: TGTGCCAGCAGCTTGGGGGGGACTAGCGTCACAGATACGCAGTATTTT

d_gene: TRBD2
j_gene: TRBJ2-3
v_gene: TRBV6-6
abundance: once
CDR3aa: CASIRLAGTDTQYF
CDR3nt: TGTGCCAGCATTCGGCTAGCGGGCACAGATACGCAGTATTTT

d_gene: -
j_gene: TRBJ2-2
v_gene: TRBV11-2
abundance: -
CDR3aa: CASTQRGFTGELFF
CDR3nt: TGTGCCAGCACCCAGAGGGGTTTCACCGGGGAGCTGTTTTTT

d_gene: TRBD1
j_gene: TRBJ1-1
v_gene: TRBV7-9
abundance: -
CDR3aa: CASSLGTGGDTEAFF
CDR3nt: TGTGCCAGCAGCCTCGGGACAGGGGGGGATACTGAAGCTTTCTTT

d_gene: -
j_gene: TRBJ2-5
v_gene: TRBV13
abundance: few
CDR3aa: CASSYLSGVETQYF
CDR3nt: TGTGCCAGCAGCTACCTATCGGGAGTAGAGACCCAGTACTTC

d_gene: -
j_gene: TRBJ2-3
v_gene: TRBV12-5
abundance: once
CDR3aa: CASGDRGGVRDTQYF
CDR3nt: TGTGCTAGTGGTGACAGGGGAGGGGTTAGGGATACGCAGTATTTT

d_gene: TRBD2
j_gene: TRBJ2-5
v_gene: TRBV28
abundance: -
CDR3aa: CASSSTGTSGQVTQYF
CDR3nt: TGTGCCAGCAGTTCGACCGGGACTAGCGGGCAGGTGACCCAGTACTTC

d_gene: -
j_gene: TRBJ2-7
v_gene: TRBV11-3
abundance: -
CDR3aa: CASLPPEGEGEQYF
CDR3nt: TGTGCCAGCCTACCACCTGAGGGGGAGGGTGAGCAGTACTTC

d_gene: TRBD1
j_gene: TRBJ2-7
v_gene: TRBV28
abundance: -
CDR3aa: CASSLTGTGTYEQYF
CDR3nt: TGTGCCAGCAGCCTCACCGGGACAGGTACCTACGAGCAGTACTTC

d_gene: -
j_gene: TRBJ2-2
v_gene: TRBV5-4
abundance: -
CDR3aa: CASSPLTGYSAGELFF
CDR3nt: TGTGCCAGCAGCCCCTTAACGGGGTATAGCGCCGGGGAGCTGTTTTTT

d_gene: -
j_gene: TRBJ2-5
v_gene: TRBV7-9
abundance: -
CDR3aa: CASSSGSGLQETQYF
CDR3nt: TGTGCCAGCAGCTCAGGGAGCGGTCTCCAAGAGACCCAGTACTTC

d_gene: TRBD2
j_gene: TRBJ2-5
v_gene: TRBV7-2
abundance: -
CDR3aa: CASSLEGLAGATPPETQYF
CDR3nt: TGTGCCAGCAGCTTAGAGGGACTAGCGGGAGCAACCCCCCCAGAGACCCAGTACTTC

d_gene: -
j_gene: TRBJ2-6
v_gene: TRBV28
abundance: -
CDR3aa: CASSGDGANVLTF
CDR3nt: TGTGCCTCCTCCGGGGATGGGGCCAACGTCCTGACTTTC

d_gene: TRBD2
j_gene: TRBJ2-1
v_gene: TRBV9
abundance: -
CDR3aa: CASTVGTSGNEQFF
CDR3nt: TGTGCCAGCACCGTGGGGACTAGCGGGAATGAGCAGTTCTTC

d_gene: -
j_gene: TRBJ2-1
v_gene: TRBV12-5
abundance: -
CDR3aa: CASGLGPSGLYNEQFF
CDR3nt: TGTGCTAGTGGTTTGGGGCCCAGCGGGTTATACAATGAGCAGTTCTTC

d_gene: -
j_gene: TRBJ2-7
v_gene: TRBV7-9
abundance: -
CDR3aa: CASSSSPTGVSYEQYF
CDR3nt: TGTGCCAGCAGCTCCTCCCCGACAGGAGTCTCCTACGAGCAGTACTTC

d_gene: TRBD1
j_gene: TRBJ1-1
v_gene: TRBV5-1
abundance: -
CDR3aa: CASSLAGQAGDPNTEAFF
CDR3nt: TGCGCCAGCAGCTTGGCCGGACAGGCCGGTGACCCGAACACTGAAGCTTTCTTT

d_gene: -
j_gene: TRBJ2-4
v_gene: TRBV7-3
abundance: -
CDR3aa: CASSLNLGYESKNIQYF
CDR3nt: TGTGCCAGCAGCTTAAATTTGGGGTACGAATCCAAAAACATTCAGTACTTC

d_gene: -
j_gene: TRBJ1-3
v_gene: TRBV27
abundance: once
CDR3aa: CASSLNLAGLSSGNTIYF
CDR3nt: TGTGCCAGCAGTTTAAACTTAGCGGGACTGAGCTCTGGAAACACCATATATTTT

d_gene: -
j_gene: TRBJ1-1
v_gene: TRBV21-1
abundance: -
CDR3aa: CARMGQLNTEAFF
CDR3nt: TGTGCCAGGATGGGACAGTTGAACACTGAAGCTTTCTTT

d_gene: -
j_gene: TRBJ2-1
v_gene: TRBV7-2
abundance: -
CDR3aa: CASSLGPNNEQFF
CDR3nt: TGTGCCAGCAGCTTAGGACCCAACAATGAGCAGTTCTTC

d_gene: TRBD1
j_gene: TRBJ2-5
v_gene: TRBV23-1
abundance: -
CDR3aa: CASPTGGETQYF
CDR3nt: TGCGCCAGCCCGACAGGGGGCGAGACCCAGTACTTC

d_gene: TRBD2
j_gene: TRBJ2-5
v_gene: TRBV4-2
abundance: -
CDR3aa: CASSPRTSGFQETQYF
CDR3nt: TGTGCCAGCAGCCCAAGGACTAGCGGCTTCCAAGAGACCCAGTACTTC

d_gene: TRBD2
j_gene: TRBJ2-7
v_gene: TRBV11-2
abundance: -
CDR3aa: CASNLAGGDEQYF
CDR3nt: TGTGCCAGCAATCTAGCGGGTGGAGACGAGCAGTACTTC

d_gene: -
j_gene: TRBJ1-1
v_gene: TRBV6-4
abundance: -
CDR3aa: CASPQRKGNTEAFF
CDR3nt: TGTGCCAGCCCCCAAAGAAAAGGGAACACTGAAGCTTTCTTT

d_gene: -
j_gene: TRBJ2-3
v_gene: TRBV11-3
abundance: -
CDR3aa: CASSLVKRYTDTQYF
CDR3nt: TGTGCCAGCAGCTTAGTAAAGCGGTACACAGATACGCAGTATTTT

d_gene: -
j_gene: TRBJ2-7
v_gene: TRBV29-1
abundance: -
CDR3aa: CSVEEEGTRRAHEQYF
CDR3nt: TGCAGCGTTGAAGAAGAGGGTACCCGTCGGGCCCACGAGCAGTACTTC

d_gene: TRBD1
j_gene: TRBJ1-4
v_gene: TRBV11-1
abundance: -
CDR3aa: CASSPGTGGEKLFF
CDR3nt: TGTGCCAGCAGCCCCGGGACAGGGGGTGAAAAACTGTTTTTT

d_gene: -
j_gene: TRBJ2-5
v_gene: TRBV5-1
abundance: -
CDR3aa: CASSLALDLGTQYF
CDR3nt: TGCGCCAGCAGCTTGGCTCTAGATCTTGGGACCCAGTACTTC

d_gene: TRBD2
j_gene: TRBJ2-3
v_gene: TRBV5-4
abundance: -
CDR3aa: CASSPLTSGATDTQYF
CDR3nt: TGTGCCAGCAGCCCGTTGACTAGCGGAGCCACAGATACGCAGTATTTT

d_gene: -
j_gene: TRBJ2-3
v_gene: TRBV7-9
abundance: -
CDR3aa: CASSLDGASTDTQYF
CDR3nt: TGTGCCAGCAGCTTGGACGGAGCTAGCACAGATACGCAGTATTTT

d_gene: -
j_gene: TRBJ1-2
v_gene: TRBV6-6
abundance: -
CDR3aa: CASTPGWQMRGYTF
CDR3nt: TGTGCCAGCACCCCTGGATGGCAGATGCGTGGCTACACCTTC

d_gene: TRBD2
j_gene: TRBJ2-5
v_gene: TRBV19
abundance: -
CDR3aa: CASSAGLAGSISETQYF
CDR3nt: TGTGCCAGTAGTGCCGGACTAGCAGGGTCGATCAGTGAGACCCAGTACTTC

d_gene: -
j_gene: TRBJ1-1
v_gene: TRBV29-1
abundance: -
CDR3aa: CSSLVPPKGIGEAFF
CDR3nt: TGCAGCTCCCTAGTCCCCCCGAAGGGAATCGGTGAAGCTTTCTTT

d_gene: TRBD2
j_gene: TRBJ2-3
v_gene: TRBV2
abundance: few
CDR3aa: CASSELSAGGTDTQYF
CDR3nt: TGTGCCAGCAGTGAGCTTTCGGCGGGAGGAACAGATACGCAGTATTTT

d_gene: TRBD1
j_gene: TRBJ2-7
v_gene: TRBV19
abundance: -
CDR3aa: CASSLILGTADYEQYF
CDR3nt: TGTGCCAGTAGCTTAATATTGGGGACAGCGGACTACGAGCAGTACTTC

d_gene: TRBD2
j_gene: TRBJ2-1
v_gene: TRBV7-7
abundance: -
CDR3aa: CASSVNPGLAGEGATFNEQFF
CDR3nt: TGTGCCAGCAGCGTAAATCCGGGACTAGCGGGAGAGGGGGCTACTTTTAATGAGCAGTTCTTC